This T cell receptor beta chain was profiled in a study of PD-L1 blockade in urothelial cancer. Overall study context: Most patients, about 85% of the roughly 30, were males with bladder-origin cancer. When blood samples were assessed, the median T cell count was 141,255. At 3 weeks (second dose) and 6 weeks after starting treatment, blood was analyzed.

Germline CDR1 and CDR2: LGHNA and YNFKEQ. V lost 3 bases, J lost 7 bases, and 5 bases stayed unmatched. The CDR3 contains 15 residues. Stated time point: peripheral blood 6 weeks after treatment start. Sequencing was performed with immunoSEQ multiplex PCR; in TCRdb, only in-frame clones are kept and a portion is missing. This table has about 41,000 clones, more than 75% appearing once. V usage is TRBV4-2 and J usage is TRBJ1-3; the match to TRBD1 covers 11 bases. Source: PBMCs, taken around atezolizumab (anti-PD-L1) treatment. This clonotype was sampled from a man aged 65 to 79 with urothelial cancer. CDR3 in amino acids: CASSQTRDRGNTIYF. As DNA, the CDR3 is TGTGCCAGCAGCCAGACCAGGGACAGGGGGAACACCATATATTTT.